This T cell receptor (beta chain) was identified during a study of blood T cell repertoires in COVID-19. Study-level background: Samples representing acute and convalescent COVID-19 were sourced from the United States, Italy and Spain.

Sequenced by immunoSEQ multiplex PCR; TCRdb stores in-frame clones only, minus some. The data contain 150,000 to 200,000 clones, almost 80% of them singletons. The length of the CDR3 is 16 residues. Germline CDR1 reads SGHAT; CDR2 reads FQNNGV. Unmatched junction bases numbered 10, after V lost 6 bases and J lost 6 bases. The chain couples TRBV11-2 to TRBJ1-4; TRBD1 matches at 10 bases. The sequencing input was peripheral blood. The clonotype was recovered from a man in his fifties or sixties with active or convalescent COVID-19. The CDR3, as DNA: TGTGCCAGCAGACCAATGATCGGGACAGGGGATGAAAAACTGTTTTTT. This codes for CASRPMIGTGDEKLFF. The full variable domain, its missing parts supplied by reference TRBV11-2 and TRBJ1-4, is EAGVAQSPRYKIIEKRQSVAFWCNPISGHATLYWYQQILGQGPKLLIQFQNNGVVDDSQLPKDRFSAERLKGVDSTLKIQPAKLEDSAVYLCASRPMIGTGDEKLFFGSGTQLSVL.